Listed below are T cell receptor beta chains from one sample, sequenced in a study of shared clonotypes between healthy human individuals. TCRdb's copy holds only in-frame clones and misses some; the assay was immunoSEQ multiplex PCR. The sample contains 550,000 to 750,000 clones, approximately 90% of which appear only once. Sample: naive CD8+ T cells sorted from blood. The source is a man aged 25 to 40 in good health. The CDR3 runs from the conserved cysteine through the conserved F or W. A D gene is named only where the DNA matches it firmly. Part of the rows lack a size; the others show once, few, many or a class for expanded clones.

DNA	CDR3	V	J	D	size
TGCGCCAGCAGCTTGGAGCAGGGGGCTCACACCGGGGAGCTGTTTTTT	CASSLEQGAHTGELFF	TRBV5-1	TRBJ2-2	TRBD1	.
TGTGCCAGCAGCTTAGGGGCTAGAGGGTACGAGCAGTACTTC	CASSLGARGYEQYF	TRBV7-9	TRBJ2-7	.	.
TGTGCCAGCAGCCCCCGGAGCGGGGTCGGAAACACCATATATTTT	CASSPRSGVGNTIYF	TRBV7-9	TRBJ1-3	.	.
TGCGCCAGCAGCCAAGATCTTACTAGCGGCTACGAGCAGTACTTC	CASSQDLTSGYEQYF	TRBV4-1	TRBJ2-7	TRBD2	.
TGTGCCACCAGCAAGACCCGGGACAGGCCGCACGAGCAGTACTTC	CATSKTRDRPHEQYF	TRBV15	TRBJ2-7	TRBD1	.
TGTGCCTTTAGACTAGCGCATGACGACGAGCAGTACTTC	CAFRLAHDDEQYF	TRBV30	TRBJ2-7	TRBD2	once
TGCGCCAGCAGCTGGGGGGAGGAGCAGTTCTTC	CASSWGEEQFF	TRBV5-1	TRBJ2-1	.	.
TGCGCCAGCAGGGACGGACTAACAGATACGCAGTATTTT	CASRDGLTDTQYF	TRBV10-1	TRBJ2-3	.	many
TGTGCCAGCAGCTTATTGGACAGGAACTACGAGCAGTACTTC	CASSLLDRNYEQYF	TRBV7-9	TRBJ2-7	TRBD1	.
TGTGCCAGCAGTCAAGAAAAGGCCATGAACACTGAAGCTTTCTTT	CASSQEKAMNTEAFF	TRBV5-6	TRBJ1-1	.	once
TGTGCCAGCAGCCAGCCGTGGGGGAGTGGAACCGGGGAGCTGTTTTTT	CASSQPWGSGTGELFF	TRBV28	TRBJ2-2	.	.
TGTGCCAGCAGCTCACAGGCGAATGGCATCCACGAGCAGTACTTC	CASSSQANGIHEQYF	TRBV14	TRBJ2-7	.	.
TGTGCCAGTAGTTCGGCACTCTGGGAGACGAACACTGAAGCTTTCTTT	CASSSALWETNTEAFF	TRBV19	TRBJ1-1	.	few
TGTGCCAGCAGTTTGCGAGGGCCGCAAACCTACGAGCAGTACTTC	CASSLRGPQTYEQYF	TRBV27	TRBJ2-7	.	.
TGTGCCAGCAGTGACGGTAACGGCTTGGACTACACCTTC	CASSDGNGLDYTF	TRBV6-4	TRBJ1-2	.	.
TGTGCCAGCAGCCCTGACCCCTACGAGCAGTACTTC	CASSPDPYEQYF	TRBV14	TRBJ2-7	.	.
TGTGCCAGCGGAGGGGGTTTCTTT	CASGGGFF	TRBV2	TRBJ1-1	.	.
TGTGCTAGCAGCTTAAGGGTAGGCCCCGCCAATGAGCAGTTCTTC	CASSLRVGPANEQFF	TRBV7-7	TRBJ2-1	.	.
TGTGCCAGTAGACATCTAGCGGGAGGGCCAGGGGAGCAGTTCTTC	CASRHLAGGPGEQFF	TRBV19	TRBJ2-1	TRBD2	.
TGTGCCACCAGCAGAGATAAGGGACTAGCGGGCACCGGGGAGCTGTTTTTT	CATSRDKGLAGTGELFF	TRBV15	TRBJ2-2	TRBD2	.
TGTGCCATCAGTGATCAACAGGGGGCAGGCTATGGCTACACCTTC	CAISDQQGAGYGYTF	TRBV10-3	TRBJ1-2	TRBD1	once
TGCGCCAGCAGCTACGGACTAGCGGTAGCTTACGAGCAGTACTTC	CASSYGLAVAYEQYF	TRBV5-1	TRBJ2-7	TRBD2	.
TGTGCCTGGAGTACCTACGGAGGGGTAAACGAGCAGTACTTC	CAWSTYGGVNEQYF	TRBV30	TRBJ2-7	.	.
TGTGCCAGCAGCCAAGGCGCGGGAGGCTTCCAAGAGACCCAGTACTTC	CASSQGAGGFQETQYF	TRBV14	TRBJ2-5	TRBD2	.
TGTGCCAGCAGCCCCTTGGCCGGGACTAGGACCTACAATGAGCAGTTCTTC	CASSPLAGTRTYNEQFF	TRBV7-9	TRBJ2-1	TRBD2	.
TGTGCCAGCAGCTCCCTACCAGATACGCAGTATTTT	CASSSLPDTQYF	TRBV11-2	TRBJ2-3	.	.
TGTGCCAGCAGCTTAGAAGGGGGAGGCCAGCCCCAGCATTTT	CASSLEGGGQPQHF	TRBV7-9	TRBJ1-5	.	.
TGTGCCAGCAGCGTAGAAGGGCTGACTAGCGGACATGTAGAGCAGTACTTC	CASSVEGLTSGHVEQYF	TRBV9	TRBJ2-7	TRBD2	.
TGTGCCAGCAGCATGTTAGCGGGAACGTACTACAATGAGCAGTTCTTC	CASSMLAGTYYNEQFF	TRBV7-9	TRBJ2-1	TRBD2	.